These 4 T cell receptor beta chains were sequenced from one sample in a study of blood T cells in healthy people across ages. PCR was performed a second time for roughly 7 to 11 cycles using a sample-barcoded 5' primer and a J-beta primer mix. TCRdb re-called the 5' RACE reads with MiXCR, one entry per CDR3 protein. The sample has under 750,000 distinct CDR3 sequences; less than 60% are singletons. The sequencing sample was made of blood. The receptors were gathered from a man older than 75 in good health.

The chain is built from TRBV20-1 and TRBJ2-1; 7 bases fit TRBD1. The germline V gene encodes CDR1 DFQATT and CDR2 SNEGSKA (reference sequence). This CDR3 spans 16 amino acids. The trim removed 0 bases at V and 4 bases at J, leaving 9 bases unmatched. CDR3 region: CSARDLRGPLYNEQFF. DNA for the CDR3: TGCAGTGCTAGAGATCTTAGGGGGCCACTGTACAATGAGCAGTTCTTC.

The V and J genes are TRBV11-1 and TRBJ2-1; 8 positions match TRBD1. Losses at the gene ends were 5 bases for V and 7 bases for J; bases not matched to a gene: 13. The CDR3 spans 16 residues. Per the germline V gene, CDR1 is SGHAT and CDR2 is FQDESV (reference sequence). CDR3 nucleotides: TGTGCCAGCAGCCCCAGAGGCAGGGGGCTGTCTAATGAGCAGTTCTTC. This encodes CASSPRGRGLSNEQFF.

This clonotype has more than one count but fewer than ten. This rearrangement joins TRBV20-1 to TRBJ1-5, with TRBD1 identical over 10 bases. Germline CDR1 and CDR2: DFQATT and SNEGSKA (reference sequence). J lost 6 bases, V lost 5 bases, and 13 bases had no gene match. CDR3 length equals 16 residues. The CDR3 DNA reads TGCAGTGCTCCATCCCTACGGAGACAGGGGGCTCAGCCCCAGCATTTT. As protein: CSAPSLRRQGAQPQHF.

This chain uses TRBV27 with TRBJ2-5; possibly TRBD2 for D (5 bases). The CDR3 is 13 residues long. The V gene's germline CDR1 is MNHEY and CDR2 SMNVEV (reference sequence). Trimming stripped 6 bases from V and 5 bases from J, with 13 bases between. The CDR3 nucleotides are TGTGCCAGCAGCGCCCGAGAGGGCGAGACCCAGTACTTC. Its translation is CASSAREGETQYF.